The 20 T cell receptor beta chains presented below share a single source sample, sequenced in a study of blood T cells in healthy people across ages. For the second PCR, which ran for about 7 to 11 cycles, a sample-barcoded 5' primer and a J-beta primer mix were used. TCRdb used MiXCR to reprocess the 5' RACE reads, holding one entry per CDR3 protein. The sample holds 730,000 or so distinct CDR3 sequences, 35% to 45% seen once. The sample consisted of blood. Receptors were obtained from a woman between 55 and 75 years old in good health.

The rearrangement links TRBV20-1 to TRBJ1-2, with D possibly being TRBD1 (5 bases). V shed 2 bases and J shed 0 bases, with 19 bases lying between them. Germline V gives CDR1 DFQATT, CDR2 SNEGSKA (reference sequence). The CDR3 runs 17 residues. The CDR3: CSARSLGGESPNYGYTF. DNA of the CDR3: TGCAGTGCTAGATCCCTAGGAGGGGAGTCCCCTAACTATGGCTACACCTTC.

This clonotype came up many times. The rearrangement uses TRBV29-1 and TRBJ2-7; the match to TRBD1 covers 9 bases. CDR1 SQVTM and CDR2 ANQGSEA come from the germline V gene. This CDR3 is built from 15 residues. The ends lost 1 base at V and 6 bases at J; junction bases unmatched: 10. As DNA, the CDR3 is TGCAGCGTTGAAGGGACCGGGACAGGGTACGGCGAGCAGTACTTC. It encodes CSVEGTGTGYGEQYF.

This clonotype showed up just a few times. The chain joins TRBV7-3 to TRBJ2-6; D not resolved. V lost 7 bases and J lost 2, with 12 bases in between. This CDR3 is 15 amino acids long. CDR1 and CDR2 from the germline V gene are SGHTA and FQGTGA. The CDR3 DNA sequence: TGTGCCAGCACCCCCCGGGTGGCTGGGGCCAACGTCCTGACTTTC. This translates into CASTPRVAGANVLTF.

The chain has TRBV13 and TRBJ2-3; 13 bases fit TRBD2. CDR1 and CDR2 (germline): PRHDT, FYEKMQ (reference sequence). CDR3 length: 15 amino acids. V shed 5 bases and J 6 bases; nucleotides not matched to a gene: 5. The CDR3 nucleotides are TGTGCCAGCAGCAGGACTAGCGGGGGTCGGGATACGCAGTATTTT. This translates into CASSRTSGGRDTQYF.

A word on this clonotype: A read error is possible here, since a much larger clone lies one base away. The chain is built from TRBV4-1 and TRBJ2-3, with 12 bases aligning to TRBD2. This CDR3 spans 17 amino acids. Germline V gene lookup returns CDR1 MGHRA and CDR2 YSYEKL. In DNA, the CDR3 is TGCGCCGGCAGCCAAGAATGGGCTAGCGGGGGGGCGGATACGCAGTATTTT. Protein sequence: CAGSQEWASGGADTQYF.

This clonotype was seen only a few times. V usage is TRBV7-2 and J usage is TRBJ2-5, with unresolved D. The CDR3 totals 13 residues. Germline loops: CDR1 SGHTA, CDR2 FQGNSA. The V and J ends lost 3 bases and 8 bases respectively, with 13 bases between them. The CDR3 sequence is CASSLLGLRTQYF. The CDR3 DNA is TGTGCCAGCAGCTTGCTGGGCTTGCGCACCCAGTACTTC.

A few counts support this clonotype. The CDR3 protein is CASSAPGGDEKLFF. The DNA of the CDR3 is TGTGCCAGCAGTGCCCCCGGAGGGGATGAAAAACTGTTTTTT. The chain uses TRBV27 and TRBJ1-4; possibly TRBD1 for D (5 bases). Trimming stripped 5 bases from V and 6 bases from J, with 13 bases between. This CDR3 spans 14 amino acids. Per germline, CDR1 MNHEY and CDR2 SMNVEV (reference sequence).

This clonotype was observed once. V gene TRBV25-1 combines with J gene TRBJ2-5, with D unresolved. Matching the DNA end better, TRBJ2-7 makes the J call doubtful. This CDR3 spans 13 amino acids. CDR1 is MGHDK and CDR2 is SYGVNS in the germline V gene. The CDR3 reads CASSEAAQYEQYF. In DNA, the CDR3 is TGTGCCAGCAGTGAAGCCGCCCAATACGAGCAGTACTTC.

The chain links TRBV29-1 to TRBJ2-1; 10 bases agree with TRBD1. In germline, CDR1 is SQVTM, CDR2 ANQGSEA. V gave up 3 bases and J gave up 4 bases; unmatched junction bases: 3. CDR3 size: 14 residues. CDR3 loop: CSVEGTGAYNEQFF. The CDR3 DNA sequence: TGCAGCGTTGAGGGGACAGGGGCGTACAATGAGCAGTTCTTC.

The CDR3 DNA reads TGCAGTGCGAAAGTTCTCGATACGCAGTATTTT. Residues: CSAKVLDTQYF. V is TRBV20-1 and J is TRBJ2-3, with D uncertain. This CDR3 is built from 11 residues. CDR1 and CDR2 from the germline V gene are DFQATT and SNEGSKA (reference sequence). V lost 6 bases to trimming and J lost 6 bases, with 10 bases between them.

This clonotype was detected many times. This chain connects TRBV29-1 to TRBJ2-1; D remains unclear. V dropped 3 bases and J dropped 5 bases, with 8 bases sitting between them. Germline CDR1 and CDR2: SQVTM and ANQGSEA. This CDR3 contains 12 residues. The CDR3, as DNA: TGCAGCGTTGATTCATGGGACAATGAGCAGTTCTTC. Amino acids: CSVDSWDNEQFF.

This clonotype was recorded at least ten times. Written as DNA, the CDR3 is TGTGCCAGCAGTTACTCGTCTGGGTCTAGCGGTAGAGTTCAAGCTTCCTACAATGAGCAGTTCTTC. Amino acid sequence: CASSYSSGSSGRVQASYNEQFF. The genes are TRBV6-2 or TRBV6-3 and TRBJ2-1, with 7 positions matching TRBD2. CDR3 length equals 22 residues. In germline, CDR1 is MNHEY, CDR2 SVGEGT. The junction had 21 bases not matched to a gene; V was cut back by 0 bases and J by 1 base.

A few counts support this clonotype. J is TRBJ1-5 and V is TRBV20-1, with D unresolved. The V gene lost 0 bases and the J gene lost 4 bases, with 7 bases spanning the gap. CDR1 and CDR2 (germline): DFQATT, SNEGSKA (reference sequence). The CDR3 totals 13 residues. The CDR3 region has the DNA TGCAGTGCTAGAGATAGGCAGAATCAGCCCCAGCATTTT. It translates to CSARDRQNQPQHF.

This clonotype was counted ten times or more. V usage is TRBV29-1 and J usage is TRBJ2-7; 8 bases line up with TRBD1. V shed 7 bases and J 1 base; nucleotides not matched to a gene: 3. The CDR3 is made up of 12 amino acids. Germline V gene data show CDR1 as SQVTM and CDR2 as ANQGSEA. CDR3 DNA: TGCAGCGCAGGGGGCCCTTCCTACGAGCAGTACTTC. This codes for CSAGGPSYEQYF.

The chain uses TRBV7-3 and TRBJ2-7; TRBD1 matches at 10 bases. This CDR3 is 15 amino acids long. Looked up from germline, CDR1 is SGHTA and CDR2 is FQGTGA. V lost 5 bases to trimming and J lost 5 bases; unmatched junction nucleotides: 9. The DNA for the CDR3 is TGTGCCAGCAGCCGTGGGACAGGGGAGTGGGACGAGCAGTACTTC. Protein: CASSRGTGEWDEQYF.

This clonotype came up once. The chain joins TRBV12-3 or TRBV12-4 to TRBJ2-7; 7 nucleotides align to TRBD1. This CDR3 comprises 14 residues. V lost 4 bases, J lost 7 bases, and 10 bases stayed unmatched. CDR3 residues: CASSSRQGFGEQYF. In DNA, the CDR3 is TGTGCCAGCAGTTCGCGACAGGGTTTCGGGGAGCAGTACTTC.

This clonotype turned up a few times. This chain uses TRBV3-1 with TRBJ2-7; the D is unclear. Trimming pared 3 bases from V and 3 bases from J, leaving 9 bases between. This CDR3 comprises 13 residues. In germline, CDR1 is LGHDT, CDR2 YNNKEL (reference sequence). CDR3 nucleotides: TGTGCCAGCAGCCATCAAGAGAACTACGAGCAGTACTTC. This gives the protein CASSHQENYEQYF.

This clonotype was seen only a few times. The chain links TRBV20-1 to TRBJ2-4; D remains ambiguous. CDR3 length: 11 residues. Germline CDR1 and CDR2: DFQATT and SNEGSKA (reference sequence). Trimming pared 4 bases from V and 5 bases from J, leaving 6 bases between. The CDR3 spells CSANSQNIQYF. The CDR3 region has the DNA TGCAGTGCTAACAGTCAAAACATTCAGTACTTC.

The rearrangement links TRBV25-1 to TRBJ2-2; the match to TRBD2 covers 12 bases. This CDR3 has 16 amino acids. CDR1 and CDR2 (germline): MGHDK, SYGVNS. Trimming at V came to 4 bases and at J to 7 bases, leaving 7 bases not matched to a gene. CDR3 sequence: CASSGSLAGGGGELFF. The CDR3 nucleotides are TGTGCCAGCAGTGGATCACTAGCGGGAGGAGGCGGGGAGCTGTTTTTT. The entire variable domain, with the rest obtained from reference TRBV25-1 and TRBJ2-2, is as follows: EADIYQTPRYLVIGTGKKITLECSQTMGHDKMYWYQQDPGMELHLIHYSYGVNSTEKGDLSSESTVSRIRTEHFPLTLESARPSHTSQYLCASSGSLAGGGGELFFGEGSRLTVL.

V gene TRBV29-1 combines with J gene TRBJ1-1; D ambiguous. The V gene's germline CDR1 is SQVTM and CDR2 ANQGSEA. This CDR3 has 15 residues. V was cut by 3 bases and J by 2 bases, with 16 bases left in between. Here the CDR3 DNA reads TGCAGCGTTGACCCTTCGGGCCAGCTTAACACTGAAGCTTTCTTT. Translated: CSVDPSGQLNTEAFF.